These 16 T cell receptor beta chains originate from one sample sequenced in a study of T-cell reconstitution after alpha-beta-depleted transplantation in children. Unique molecular identifiers were incorporated when the TCRbeta library was constructed. In TCRdb, the PCR reads were re-called with MiXCR into one record per CDR3 protein. The repertoire includes about a million distinct CDR3 sequences, about 31% of them detected once, and about 28% sits in the top ten. This material consisted of PBMCs, mostly from graft donor cells, taken 360 days after TCRalphabeta/CD19-depleted stem cell transplant. Source of these receptors: a boy in the first two years of life who had a stem cell transplant for SCID, so the T cells may come from the graft donor.

This clonotype was observed a few times. V gene TRBV6-2 or TRBV6-3 combines with J gene TRBJ2-5; 7 bases fit TRBD1. The CDR3 loop spans 15 amino acids. After removal of 0 bases from V and 5 bases from J, the junction contained 6 bases not matched to a gene. The germline V gene encodes CDR1 MNHEY and CDR2 SVGEGT. Here the CDR3 DNA reads TGTGCCAGCAGTTACTCGACGACAGGGAAGGAGACCCAGTACTTC. This translates into CASSYSTTGKETQYF.

V usage is TRBV19 and J usage is TRBJ2-1; TRBD2 matches at 10 bases. The CDR3 contains 16 residues. V lost 3 bases, J lost 2 bases, and 4 bases stayed unmatched. Germline CDR1 LNHDA, CDR2 SQIVND (reference sequence). The CDR3 DNA is TGTGCCAGTAGTATGGCTAGCGGGGGCCCCTACAATGAGCAGTTCTTC. It yields the protein CASSMASGGPYNEQFF. Variable domain in full (rest from reference TRBV19 and TRBJ2-1): DGGITQSPKYLFRKEGQNVTLSCEQNLNHDAMYWYRQDPGQGLRLIYYSQIVNDFQKGDIAEGYSVSREKKESFPLTVTSAQKNPTAFYLCASSMASGGPYNEQFFGPGTRLTVL.

CDR3 region: CSASRASRKETQYF. For the CDR3, the DNA is TGCAGTGCTAGTCGGGCTTCGCGAAAAGAGACCCAGTACTTC. The rearrangement joins TRBV20-1 to TRBJ2-5, with unresolved D. V gave up 3 bases and J gave up 3 bases, with 14 bases separating them. The CDR3 spans 14 residues. The V gene's germline CDR1 is DFQATT and CDR2 SNEGSKA (reference sequence).

V and J are TRBV12-3 or TRBV12-4 and TRBJ2-3; D is perhaps TRBD1 or TRBD2 (5 bases each). V gave up 5 bases and J gave up 2 bases, with 14 bases separating them. CDR3 size: 15 residues. CDR3 DNA: TGTGCCAGCAGTCCGAGGTGGGGACCCACAGATACGCAGTATTTT. It is translated as CASSPRWGPTDTQYF.

This clonotype was seen a handful of times. The gene calls are TRBV12-3 or TRBV12-4 and TRBJ2-1; 10 positions match TRBD2. The V and J ends lost 2 bases and 9 bases, in that order; junction bases with no gene match: 7. The CDR3 runs to 15 residues. The CDR3 DNA is TGTGCCAGCAGTTTACAAGCGGGGGGGCCAGGTGAGCAGTTCTTC. Protein sequence: CASSLQAGGPGEQFF.

The chain employs TRBV15 and TRBJ1-5, with 7 bases aligning to TRBD1. CDR3 length: 18 residues. V was clipped by 1 base and J by 2 bases; unmatched bases: 11. The germline gives CDR1 LNHNV, CDR2 YYDKDF (reference sequence). The DNA of the CDR3 is TGTGCCACCAGCAGAGGCCAAGCCGGGACAGAGGGCAATCAGCCCCAGCATTTT. It specifies CATSRGQAGTEGNQPQHF.

A few counts support this clonotype. The chain recombines TRBV14 with TRBJ2-3, with D perhaps assigned TRBD1 or TRBD2 (5 bases each). Germline-derived CDR1 and CDR2 are SGHDN and FVKESK. Trimming shortened V by 0 bases and J by 2 bases, and 15 bases separated the two germline ends. This CDR3 has 17 residues. The CDR3 is CASSQEGDGDYTDTQYF. For the CDR3, the DNA is TGTGCCAGCAGCCAAGAAGGGGACGGGGATTACACAGATACGCAGTATTTT. The full variable domain, in which reference TRBV14 and TRBJ2-3 provide the parts outside the CDR3, is EAGVTQFPSHSVIEKGQTVTLRCDPISGHDNLYWYRRVMGKEIKFLLHFVKESKQDESGMPNNRFLAERTGGTYSTLKVQPAELEDSGVYFCASSQEGDGDYTDTQYFGPGTRLTVL.

The V and J genes are TRBV4-2 and TRBJ2-3, with D unclear. The germline V and J ends were trimmed by 4 bases and 5 bases, with 19 bases remaining between them. CDR1 and CDR2 (germline): LGHNA, YNFKEQ. This CDR3 is 16 amino acids long. The CDR3 bases are TGTGCCAGCAGCCTCGGCGGCACCCTAAAGGGAGATACGCAGTATTTT. Its translation is CASSLGGTLKGDTQYF.

The chain uses TRBV5-1 and TRBJ2-7; TRBD1 matches 10 bases. The J segment lost 5 bases and the V segment lost 3 bases, leaving 11 bases of the junction unmatched. This CDR3 comprises 16 residues. The V gene's germline CDR1 is SGHRS and CDR2 YFSETQ. The DNA for the CDR3 is TGCGCCAGCAGCTCGCCACCGGGACAGGGGTCCCACGAGCAGTACTTC. Amino acids: CASSSPPGQGSHEQYF.

This clonotype has a handful of counts. The chain combines TRBV7-8 with TRBJ2-3; a possible D gene is TRBD2 (7 bases). CDR3 length: 17 residues. Germline V gene data show CDR1 as SGHVS and CDR2 as FQNEAQ. V was clipped by 5 bases and J by 4 bases, with 22 bases between them. The CDR3 loop reads CASSIKSFGGPADTQYF. CDR3 in DNA: TGTGCCAGCAGCATCAAAAGCTTCGGGGGGCCCGCAGATACGCAGTATTTT. The whole variable domain, remainder taken from reference TRBV7-8 and TRBJ2-3, is GAGVSQSPRYKVAKRGQDVALRCDPISGHVSLFWYQQALGQGPEFLTYFQNEAQLDKSGLPSDRFFAERPEGSVSTLKIQRTQQEDSAVYLCASSIKSFGGPADTQYFGPGTRLTVL.

The chain is built from TRBV2 and TRBJ2-7; D unresolved. Germline CDR1 reads SNHLY; CDR2 reads FYNNEI. V dropped 3 bases and J dropped 3 bases, with 6 bases sitting between them. This CDR3 has 12 residues. The CDR3 spells CASSEKGYEQYF. The DNA for the CDR3 is TGTGCCAGCAGTGAGAAGGGCTACGAGCAGTACTTC.

This clonotype has more than one count but fewer than ten. V is TRBV5-1 and J is TRBJ2-3; 11 positions agree with TRBD2. The germline V gene has CDR1 SGHRS and CDR2 YFSETQ. The CDR3 consists of 18 residues. After removal of 4 bases from V and 0 bases from J, the junction contained 10 bases not matched to a gene. CDR3: CASSLGLAGATSTDTQYF. CDR3 in DNA: TGCGCCAGCAGCCTTGGACTAGCGGGTGCCACTAGCACAGATACGCAGTATTTT.

In its sample, this clonotype was seen once. The chain recombines TRBV5-1 with TRBJ2-3; 11 nucleotides align to TRBD2. The CDR3 loop spans 19 amino acids. The V segment lost 4 bases and the J segment 1 base; nucleotides outside the gene matches: 14. Germline V gene lookup returns CDR1 SGHRS and CDR2 YFSETQ. CDR3 sequence: CASSEAPSGGPPRTDTQYF. The DNA of the CDR3 is TGCGCCAGCAGCGAGGCCCCTAGCGGGGGGCCACCGCGCACAGATACGCAGTATTTT. The whole variable domain, filled in from reference TRBV5-1 and TRBJ2-3, reads KAGVTQTPRYLIKTRGQQVTLSCSPISGHRSVSWYQQTPGQGLQFLFEYFSETQRNKGNFPGRFSGRQFSNSRSEMNVSTLELGDSALYLCASSEAPSGGPPRTDTQYFGPGTRLTVL.

This sequence joins TRBV9 and TRBJ2-7; possible D gene TRBD2, 6 bases. There are 14 residues in the CDR3. The germline V and J ends were trimmed by 2 bases and 2 bases, with 11 bases remaining between them. Germline lookup yields CDR1 SGDLS and CDR2 YYNGEE. CDR3 protein: CASSVWDSPYEQYF. In nucleotides, the CDR3 is TGTGCCAGCAGCGTGTGGGACTCTCCCTACGAGCAGTACTTC.

The chain links TRBV7-6 to TRBJ2-2; 8 nucleotides line up with TRBD2. CDR3 length: 17 amino acids. Germline V gives CDR1 SGHVS, CDR2 FNYEAQ. The V and J ends lost 7 bases and 4 bases, in that order; junction bases with no gene match: 14. In nucleotides, the CDR3 is TGTGCCAGCATCAAACTAGCGGCCCTACGTGGCACCGGGGAGCTGTTTTTT. It yields the protein CASIKLAALRGTGELFF.

The CDR3 nucleotides read TGCAGCGGCCAGCGGGCTAACAATGAGCAGTTCTTC. This codes for CSGQRANNEQFF. The rearrangement uses TRBV29-1 and TRBJ2-1; a possible D gene is TRBD2 (6 bases). Deletions cut 7 bases from V and 5 bases from J, with 12 bases between. The CDR3 runs 12 residues. CDR1 and CDR2 from the germline V gene are SQVTM and ANQGSEA.